The 28 T cell receptor beta chains listed next were all sequenced from one sample in a study of control samples from healthy donors and cancer patients. Generated by immunoSEQ multiplex PCR, the TCRdb table keeps only in-frame clones and is missing some. The sample yields over 150,000 clones, 96% seen once. Sequencing was done on a sample of blood. These receptors all come from a woman between 25 and 40 years old in good health.

The V call is TRBV30, the J call TRBJ1-6; 9 bases map to TRBD1. V was pared by 2 bases and J by 5 bases, with 7 bases of the junction left unmatched. The CDR3 spans 16 residues. Looked up from germline, CDR1 is GTSNPN and CDR2 is SVGIG (reference sequence). CDR3 bases: TGTGCCTGGAGTCCCGGGGACAGGGTTGATAATTCACCCCTCCACTTT. This translates into CAWSPGDRVDNSPLHF.

This chain connects TRBV6-5 to TRBJ1-2, with 9 bases identical to TRBD1. The length of the CDR3 is 14 residues. After removal of 5 bases from V and 8 bases from J, the junction contained 9 bases not matched to a gene. CDR1 is MNHEY and CDR2 is SVGAGI in the germline V gene. CDR3: CASSRSHRGQGYTF. CDR3 sequence (DNA): TGTGCCAGCAGTCGTAGTCACAGGGGGCAAGGCTACACCTTC.

The table lists this clone with a count of one. This chain joins TRBV10-3 and TRBJ2-1; 7 bases are a match to TRBD2. The CDR3 contains 15 residues. J was trimmed by 8 bases and V by 4 bases; bases with no gene match: 11. Germline lookup yields CDR1 ENHRY and CDR2 SYGVKD. CDR3 sequence: CAISAWGEGGYEQFF. For the CDR3, the DNA is TGTGCCATCAGTGCTTGGGGGGAGGGTGGATATGAGCAGTTCTTC.

The J gene is TRBJ1-2, the V gene TRBV6-5; D may be TRBD1 (5 bases). V was trimmed by 6 bases and J by 0 bases, leaving 11 bases between them. The CDR3 length is 14 residues. Germline V gene sequence: CDR1 MNHEY, CDR2 SVGAGI. CDR3: CASRPQGANYGYTF. The DNA for the CDR3 is TGTGCCAGCAGACCCCAGGGAGCTAACTATGGCTACACCTTC.

The chain combines TRBV20-1 with TRBJ2-7; 12 bases line up with TRBD2. CDR1 DFQATT and CDR2 SNEGSKA come from the germline V gene (reference sequence). J was trimmed by 3 bases and V by 5 bases; bases with no gene match: 8. The CDR3 has 15 amino acids. CDR3 loop: CSACETSGSLYEQYF. The CDR3 DNA is TGCAGTGCTTGTGAGACTAGCGGGAGTCTCTACGAGCAGTACTTC.

The count of this clone is one. This chain joins TRBV6-6 and TRBJ2-3; no definite D call. CDR1 and CDR2 (germline): MNHNY, SVGAGI (reference sequence). The CDR3 contains 14 residues. With 2 bases removed from V and 2 bases from J, the gap between germline ends came to 8 bases. The CDR3 bases are TGTGCCAGCAGTTACGTAGTACCCACAGATACGCAGTATTTT. This codes for CASSYVVPTDTQYF.

The V and J genes are TRBV30 and TRBJ2-6; 9 positions match TRBD1. With 2 bases clipped from V and 0 bases from J, the junction kept 5 bases outside the gene matches. This CDR3 is 17 amino acids long. Germline V lookup: CDR1 GTSNPN, CDR2 SVGIG (reference sequence). DNA for the CDR3: TGTGCCTGGAGTCAACAGGGGGCTGGCTCTGGGGCCAACGTCCTGACTTTC. Translated, it gives CAWSQQGAGSGANVLTF.

V is TRBV24-1 and J is TRBJ1-2; tentatively, D is TRBD1 (6 bases). V gave up 6 bases and J gave up 4 bases, with 17 bases separating them. Germline loops: CDR1 KGHDR, CDR2 SFDVKD. This CDR3 is 15 amino acids long. The CDR3 DNA reads TGTGCCACCAGTCAAGGGGACACCGTTGTCTATGGCTACACCTTC. This sequence encodes CATSQGDTVVYGYTF.

The V and J genes are TRBV3-1 (or the pseudogene TRBV3-2) and TRBJ1-1; D possibly corresponds to TRBD1 (5 bases). V gave up 1 base and J gave up 7 bases, with 13 bases separating them. Germline assignment: CDR1 LGHDT and CDR2 YNNKEL (reference sequence). This CDR3 comprises 14 residues. CDR3 DNA sequence: TGTGCCAGCAGCCAAGCCGGGACGAGTCTTGAAGCTTTCTTT. Amino acids: CASSQAGTSLEAFF.

This chain links TRBV28 with TRBJ2-4, with 7 bases matching TRBD1. V shed 2 bases, J shed 9 bases, and the junction held 4 bases outside the gene matches. CDR1 is MDHEN and CDR2 is SYDVKM in the germline V gene. The CDR3 runs 13 residues. In DNA form, the CDR3 reads TGTGCCAGCAGTTTACGACAGGGCGGCATTCAGTACTTC. Its protein product is CASSLRQGGIQYF.

This clone has just one count. The rearrangement links TRBV9 to TRBJ2-5; 7 nucleotides match TRBD1. From germline, CDR1 is SGDLS and CDR2 YYNGEE. V shed 4 bases, J shed 2 bases, and the junction held 8 bases outside the gene matches. The CDR3 is 15 residues long. This CDR3 is CASSPWDSSQETQYF. DNA of the CDR3: TGTGCCAGCAGCCCCTGGGACAGTTCACAAGAGACCCAGTACTTC.

The genes are TRBV2 and TRBJ2-7, with D uncertain. CDR3 size: 11 residues. The V gene lost 10 bases and the J gene lost 2 bases, with 9 bases spanning the gap. The germline V gene encodes CDR1 SNHLY and CDR2 FYNNEI. CDR3 bases: TGTGCCACCACCCCGACCTACGAGCAGTACTTC. This encodes CATTPTYEQYF. Based on the CDR3 plus reference TRBV2 and TRBJ2-7, the full variable domain is EPEVTQTPSHQVTQMGQEVILRCVPISNHLYFYWYRQILGQKVEFLVSFYNNEISEKSEIFDDQFSVERPDGSNFTLKIRSTKLEDSAMYFCATTPTYEQYFGPGTRLTVT.

V and J are TRBV5-1 and TRBJ2-2; a possible D gene is TRBD1 (5 bases). The CDR3 consists of 16 residues. The germline V gene has CDR1 SGHRS and CDR2 YFSETQ. Between the trimmed V and J ends, which lost 5 bases and 0 bases, there was a span of 14 bases. CDR3 sequence: CASSHETAANTGELFF. Written as DNA, the CDR3 is TGCGCCAGCAGTCATGAGACAGCAGCGAACACCGGGGAGCTGTTTTTT. Full variable domain (remainder filled in from reference TRBV5-1 and TRBJ2-2): KAGVTQTPRYLIKTRGQQVTLSCSPISGHRSVSWYQQTPGQGLQFLFEYFSETQRNKGNFPGRFSGRQFSNSRSEMNVSTLELGDSALYLCASSHETAANTGELFFGEGSRLTVL.

This sequence joins TRBV25-1 and TRBJ2-3; tentatively, D is TRBD2 (5 bases). CDR3 size: 16 residues. The germline V and J ends were trimmed by 2 bases and 2 bases, with 14 bases remaining between them. Germline V lookup: CDR1 MGHDK, CDR2 SYGVNS. The CDR3 bases are TGTGCCAGCAGTGAAAGGACGGCGGGCCTCACAGATACGCAGTATTTT. Protein: CASSERTAGLTDTQYF.

This chain uses TRBV19 with TRBJ1-4; D ambiguous. The germline V gene encodes CDR1 LNHDA and CDR2 SQIVND (reference sequence). CDR3 length: 15 amino acids. Between the trimmed V and J ends, which lost 0 bases and 8 bases, there was a span of 13 bases. The CDR3 loop is CASSIDRWSPEKLFF. The CDR3 DNA reads as TGTGCCAGTAGTATAGATCGCTGGTCCCCCGAAAAACTGTTTTTT. The variable domain in full, with the rest retrieved from reference TRBV19 and TRBJ1-4, is DGGITQSPKYLFRKEGQNVTLSCEQNLNHDAMYWYRQDPGQGLRLIYYSQIVNDFQKGDIAEGYSVSREKKESFPLTVTSAQKNPTAFYLCASSIDRWSPEKLFFGSGTQLSVL.

The rearrangement joins TRBV29-1 to TRBJ1-5; D gene ambiguous. CDR1 SQVTM and CDR2 ANQGSEA come from the germline V gene. The V gene lost 4 bases and the J gene lost 0 bases, with 4 bases spanning the gap. The CDR3 runs 12 residues. For the CDR3, the DNA is TGCAGCGTTGGGGATAGCAATCAGCCCCAGCATTTT. This gives the protein CSVGDSNQPQHF.

V and J are TRBV6-5 and TRBJ1-3; maybe TRBD1 (6 bases). Germline-derived CDR1 and CDR2 are MNHEY and SVGAGI. Trimming took 4 bases from V and 0 from J, leaving 13 bases between them. The CDR3 is 16 amino acids. CDR3 sequence: CASSLRQEISGNTIYF. CDR3 coding DNA: TGTGCCAGCAGTTTACGACAGGAGATCTCTGGAAACACCATATATTTT.

The V gene is TRBV5-1, the J gene TRBJ1-6; D ambiguous. The germline V gene encodes CDR1 SGHRS and CDR2 YFSETQ. V gave up 4 bases and J gave up 2 bases, with 4 bases separating them. This CDR3 comprises 13 residues. CDR3 region: CASSPAYNSPLHF. CDR3 in DNA: TGCGCCAGCAGCCCAGCCTATAATTCACCCCTCCACTTT.

The V call is TRBV19, the J call TRBJ2-1; 12 nucleotides match TRBD2. The V gene end was trimmed by 10 bases and the J gene end by 3 bases; junction bases not matched to a gene: 7. This CDR3 has 15 amino acids. Germline-derived CDR1 and CDR2 are LNHDA and SQIVND (reference sequence). The CDR3 loop is CATSTSGSLYNEQFF. The CDR3 DNA is TGTGCCACCTCGACTAGCGGGAGTCTCTACAATGAGCAGTTCTTC.

The chain couples TRBV28 to TRBJ2-1; TRBD1 matches at 8 bases. CDR1 and CDR2 (germline): MDHEN, SYDVKM. V lost 1 base, J lost 12 bases, and 2 bases stayed unmatched. There are 12 residues in the CDR3. In DNA, the CDR3 is TGTGCCAGCAGTTTATCCGGGACAGGGCAGTTCTTC. Protein sequence: CASSLSGTGQFF.

The chain carries TRBV30 and TRBJ2-3, with 8 bases fitting TRBD2. The ends lost 2 bases at V and 2 bases at J; junction bases unmatched: 21. CDR3 size: 20 residues. From germline, CDR1 is GTSNPN and CDR2 SVGIG (reference sequence). As DNA, the CDR3 is TGTGCCTGGAGTAGCGGGACTAGTGGAGACCACCGAAGGGACACAGATACGCAGTATTTT. Encoded protein: CAWSSGTSGDHRRDTDTQYF.

The chain carries TRBV5-6 and TRBJ2-7; no clear D gene. This CDR3 is 13 amino acids long. Trimming pared 1 base from V and 6 bases from J, leaving 11 bases between. Germline V gives CDR1 SGHDT, CDR2 YYEEEE. CDR3 protein: CASSLRPLGEQYF. CDR3 coding DNA: TGTGCCAGCAGCTTGAGGCCTTTGGGCGAGCAGTACTTC.

The rearrangement joins TRBV9 to TRBJ2-2; D is perhaps TRBD1 (5 bases). There are 14 residues in the CDR3. Trimming cost V 0 bases and J 4 bases, with 7 bases left between them. The germline CDR1 and CDR2 sequences are SGDLS and YYNGEE. In nucleotides, the CDR3 is TGTGCCAGCAGCGTAGAAGGGGTCACCGGGGAGCTGTTTTTT. Translation gives CASSVEGVTGELFF.

This sequence joins TRBV19 and TRBJ2-7; unclear D gene. V was pared by 0 bases and J by 2 bases, with 8 bases between. Germline lookup yields CDR1 LNHDA and CDR2 SQIVND (reference sequence). CDR3 length: 14 residues. CDR3 in amino acids: CASSIEDGPYEQYF. Here the CDR3 DNA reads TGTGCCAGTAGTATAGAGGACGGCCCCTACGAGCAGTACTTC. Full variable domain (rest looked up from reference TRBV19 and TRBJ2-7): DGGITQSPKYLFRKEGQNVTLSCEQNLNHDAMYWYRQDPGQGLRLIYYSQIVNDFQKGDIAEGYSVSREKKESFPLTVTSAQKNPTAFYLCASSIEDGPYEQYFGPGTRLTVT.

This clone was seen a single time. This rearrangement joins TRBV3-1 (or the pseudogene TRBV3-2) to TRBJ1-3, with no clear D. The germline V gene encodes CDR1 LGHDT and CDR2 YNNKEL (reference sequence). V lost 4 bases to trimming and J lost 4 bases, with 8 bases between them. The CDR3 is made up of 13 amino acids. The CDR3 DNA reads as TGTGCCAGCAGCCCCCCCGGAGGAAACACCATATATTTT. Protein: CASSPPGGNTIYF.

The gene calls are TRBV5-4 and TRBJ1-1; 8 bases agree with TRBD1. Trimming took 0 bases from V and 6 from J; bases not matched to a gene: 7. CDR1 SGHNT and CDR2 YYREEE come from the germline V gene (reference sequence). There are 15 residues in the CDR3. CDR3 protein: CASSLVDRGGAEAFF. The CDR3 region has the DNA TGTGCCAGCAGCTTGGTTGACAGGGGAGGCGCTGAAGCTTTCTTT.

V and J are TRBV7-6 and TRBJ1-6; D unclear. The CDR3 totals 12 residues. The V end was cut by 5 bases, the J end by 8 bases, with 7 bases between. Germline V gene lookup returns CDR1 SGHVS and CDR2 FNYEAQ. This CDR3 is CASSAIYSPLHF. The DNA of the CDR3 is TGTGCCAGCAGCGCAATCTATTCACCCCTCCACTTT.

This clone occurred a few times. The chain uses TRBV14 and TRBJ2-1; D ambiguous. V dropped 3 bases and J dropped 0 bases, with 6 bases sitting between them. CDR1 SGHDN and CDR2 FVKESK come from the germline V gene. The CDR3 covers 14 residues. CDR3 region: CASSHQDSYNEQFF. As DNA, the CDR3 is TGTGCCAGCAGCCACCAGGACTCCTACAATGAGCAGTTCTTC.